These T cell receptor beta chains were read from a single sample in a study of CD8 T cells in ankylosing spondylitis. One entry per CDR3 protein, called by TCRdb with MiXCR from the 5' RACE reads. Of some 700,000 distinct CDR3 sequences listed, roughly 19% are singletons. Sample: blood, either unsorted or a sorted T cell fraction (not recorded which). The receptors come from a male donor with ankylosing spondylitis. Both conserved end residues are part of each CDR3. Fields, in order: J gene, D gene, V gene, clone size, CDR3 protein, CDR3 DNA. D genes are given only for firm matches. The size of a clone is reported for some rows only, either as once, few or many, or as a class for expanded clones.

J gene: TRBJ2-5; D gene: NA; V gene: TRBV29-1; clone size: NA; CDR3 protein: CSANRRGSSETQYF; CDR3 DNA: TGCAGCGCCAACCGTAGGGGTAGCTCGGAGACCCAGTACTTC
J gene: TRBJ2-7; D gene: NA; V gene: TRBV10-2; clone size: NA; CDR3 protein: CASSESGLVWKEQYF; CDR3 DNA: TGCGCCAGCAGTGAGTCGGGGCTAGTGTGGAAGGAGCAGTACTTC
J gene: TRBJ2-6; D gene: NA; V gene: TRBV12-3/TRBV12-4; clone size: many; CDR3 protein: CASSSLGRSSGANVLTF; CDR3 DNA: TGTGCCAGCAGCTCGTTGGGACGGAGCTCTGGGGCCAACGTCCTGACTTTC
J gene: TRBJ1-2; D gene: TRBD1; V gene: TRBV5-1; clone size: many; CDR3 protein: CASSYWDSEYGYTF; CDR3 DNA: TGCGCCAGCAGCTACTGGGACAGCGAGTATGGCTACACCTTC
J gene: TRBJ2-1; D gene: TRBD2; V gene: TRBV20-1; clone size: NA; CDR3 protein: CSAKYLAGGPGSSYNEQFF; CDR3 DNA: TGCAGTGCTAAGTACCTCGCGGGAGGGCCTGGGAGCTCCTACAATGAGCAGTTCTTC
J gene: TRBJ2-3; D gene: TRBD2; V gene: TRBV7-9; clone size: NA; CDR3 protein: CASASGGGSTDTQYF; CDR3 DNA: TGTGCCAGCGCCTCGGGGGGGGGTAGCACAGATACGCAGTATTTT
J gene: TRBJ2-7; D gene: NA; V gene: TRBV20-1; clone size: few; CDR3 protein: CSARPTVSYEQYF; CDR3 DNA: TGCAGTGCTAGACCGACAGTCTCCTACGAGCAGTACTTC
J gene: TRBJ2-7; D gene: NA; V gene: TRBV12-3/TRBV12-4; clone size: NA; CDR3 protein: CASSFGGVSYEQYF; CDR3 DNA: TGTGCCAGCAGTTTTGGGGGCGTCTCCTACGAGCAGTACTTC
J gene: TRBJ2-7; D gene: NA; V gene: TRBV12-3/TRBV12-4; clone size: few; CDR3 protein: CASSLVSPGDYEQYF; CDR3 DNA: TGTGCCAGCAGTTTAGTTTCGCCTGGGGACTACGAGCAGTACTTC
J gene: TRBJ2-7; D gene: NA; V gene: TRBV4-3; clone size: many; CDR3 protein: CASSQDSASPYEQYF; CDR3 DNA: TGCGCCAGCAGCCAAGACAGCGCCTCTCCCTACGAGCAGTACTTC
J gene: TRBJ1-6; D gene: NA; V gene: TRBV20-1; clone size: few; CDR3 protein: CSARVDGANSPLHF; CDR3 DNA: TGCAGTGCTAGGGTTGACGGCGCTAATTCACCCCTCCACTTT
J gene: TRBJ1-1; D gene: NA; V gene: TRBV29-1; clone size: few; CDR3 protein: CSVARQNTEAFF; CDR3 DNA: TGCAGCGTTGCTCGGCAGAACACTGAAGCTTTCTTT
J gene: TRBJ1-6; D gene: TRBD1; V gene: TRBV15; clone size: few; CDR3 protein: CATSGNRGDPLNSPLHF; CDR3 DNA: TGTGCCACCAGCGGTAACAGGGGAGACCCTCTTAATTCACCCCTCCACTTT
J gene: TRBJ1-6; D gene: NA; V gene: TRBV25-1; clone size: NA; CDR3 protein: CASSEPGIRSYNSPLHF; CDR3 DNA: TGTGCCAGCAGTGAACCCGGGATACGCTCCTATAATTCACCCCTCCACTTT
J gene: TRBJ2-1; D gene: TRBD2; V gene: TRBV5-1; clone size: once; CDR3 protein: CASSAGLAGAYNEQFF; CDR3 DNA: TGCGCCAGCAGCGCGGGACTAGCGGGGGCCTACAATGAGCAGTTCTTC
J gene: TRBJ2-5; D gene: NA; V gene: TRBV5-1; clone size: few; CDR3 protein: CASTGGNGKETQYF; CDR3 DNA: TGCGCCAGCACCGGAGGGAATGGCAAAGAGACCCAGTACTTC
J gene: TRBJ2-3; D gene: NA; V gene: TRBV15; clone size: many; CDR3 protein: CATSRDRKGGTDTQYF; CDR3 DNA: TGTGCCACCAGCAGAGATCGTAAAGGGGGCACAGATACGCAGTATTTT
J gene: TRBJ1-1; D gene: NA; V gene: TRBV5-5; clone size: few; CDR3 protein: CASSFSPVGLTEAFF; CDR3 DNA: TGTGCCAGCAGCTTTTCCCCGGTGGGATTGACTGAAGCTTTCTTT
J gene: TRBJ2-3; D gene: NA; V gene: TRBV29-1; clone size: many; CDR3 protein: CSVEDRADTQYF; CDR3 DNA: TGCAGCGTTGAAGACCGGGCAGATACGCAGTATTTT
J gene: TRBJ2-7; D gene: TRBD2; V gene: TRBV2; clone size: NA; CDR3 protein: CASSEYGTAGGYEQYF; CDR3 DNA: TGTGCCAGCAGTGAATATGGGACCGCGGGGGGCTACGAGCAGTACTTC
J gene: TRBJ2-2; D gene: NA; V gene: TRBV5-1; clone size: few; CDR3 protein: CASSLEPGRGTGELFF; CDR3 DNA: TGCGCCAGCAGCTTGGAACCGGGGCGCGGCACCGGGGAGCTGTTTTTT
J gene: TRBJ2-5; D gene: TRBD2; V gene: TRBV29-1; clone size: few; CDR3 protein: CSGGRMETQYF; CDR3 DNA: TGCAGCGGCGGGAGGATGGAGACCCAGTACTTC
J gene: TRBJ2-1; D gene: TRBD2; V gene: TRBV7-9; clone size: NA; CDR3 protein: CASSTGLAFSYNEQFF; CDR3 DNA: TGTGCCAGCAGCACGGGACTAGCCTTTTCCTACAATGAGCAGTTCTTC
J gene: TRBJ2-3; D gene: TRBD2; V gene: TRBV12-3/TRBV12-4; clone size: NA; CDR3 protein: CASTPREGGTDTQYF; CDR3 DNA: TGTGCCAGCACCCCGCGGGAGGGGGGCACAGATACGCAGTATTTT
J gene: TRBJ2-7; D gene: TRBD2; V gene: TRBV12-3/TRBV12-4; clone size: NA; CDR3 protein: CASTLGTSGSYEQYF; CDR3 DNA: TGTGCCAGCACTCTGGGGACTAGTGGCTCCTACGAGCAGTACTTC
J gene: TRBJ1-1; D gene: NA; V gene: TRBV10-3; clone size: NA; CDR3 protein: CATGRGMNTEAFF; CDR3 DNA: TGTGCCACCGGACGGGGGATGAACACTGAAGCTTTCTTT
J gene: TRBJ1-1; D gene: TRBD1; V gene: TRBV11-2; clone size: NA; CDR3 protein: CASSSKVSPGQRKNTEAFF; CDR3 DNA: TGTGCCAGCAGCTCCAAAGTTTCCCCGGGACAGCGGAAGAACACTGAAGCTTTCTTT
J gene: TRBJ1-2; D gene: NA; V gene: TRBV5-1; clone size: NA; CDR3 protein: CASSLSPDQYFNYGYTF; CDR3 DNA: TGCGCCAGCAGCTTGAGCCCAGACCAGTATTTTAACTATGGCTACACCTTC
J gene: TRBJ1-2; D gene: NA; V gene: TRBV7-8; clone size: once; CDR3 protein: CASSLGRAPQGYTF; CDR3 DNA: TGTGCCAGCAGCTTGGGCAGGGCCCCCCAGGGCTACACCTTC
J gene: TRBJ2-7; D gene: NA; V gene: TRBV4-3; clone size: NA; CDR3 protein: CASSQSPLAAGSYYEQYF; CDR3 DNA: TGCGCCAGCAGCCAATCCCCCTTGGCGGCGGGATCATACTACGAGCAGTACTTC
J gene: TRBJ2-7; D gene: TRBD2; V gene: TRBV3-1; clone size: few; CDR3 protein: CASTRLGGGDEQYF; CDR3 DNA: TGTGCCAGCACACGACTCGGCGGGGGGGACGAGCAGTACTTC
J gene: TRBJ1-1; D gene: NA; V gene: TRBV4-1; clone size: NA; CDR3 protein: CATSQDPQGIPEAFF; CDR3 DNA: TGCGCCACCAGCCAAGATCCTCAGGGAATCCCTGAAGCTTTCTTT
J gene: TRBJ2-7; D gene: TRBD1; V gene: TRBV29-1; clone size: NA; CDR3 protein: CSVVGTGPLYEQYF; CDR3 DNA: TGCAGCGTTGTAGGGACAGGGCCATTATACGAGCAGTACTTC
J gene: TRBJ2-1; D gene: NA; V gene: TRBV7-2; clone size: NA; CDR3 protein: CASSLAPAGRAPYNEQFF; CDR3 DNA: TGTGCCAGCAGCTTAGCGCCCGCTGGGCGGGCCCCCTACAATGAGCAGTTCTTC
J gene: TRBJ2-7; D gene: TRBD1; V gene: TRBV20-1; clone size: NA; CDR3 protein: CSARARQGSSYEQYF; CDR3 DNA: TGCAGTGCTAGGGCTAGACAGGGAAGCTCCTACGAGCAGTACTTC
J gene: TRBJ1-1; D gene: NA; V gene: TRBV5-1; clone size: few; CDR3 protein: CASSSQGKAEAFF; CDR3 DNA: TGCGCCAGCAGCTCTCAGGGGAAGGCTGAAGCTTTCTTT
J gene: TRBJ1-1; D gene: TRBD1; V gene: TRBV12-3/TRBV12-4; clone size: NA; CDR3 protein: CASIRQGYTEAFF; CDR3 DNA: TGTGCCAGCATCAGACAGGGGTACACTGAAGCTTTCTTT
J gene: TRBJ1-2; D gene: NA; V gene: TRBV10-3; clone size: NA; CDR3 protein: CAISEGSLVPNYGYTF; CDR3 DNA: TGTGCCATCAGTGAAGGGTCACTGGTTCCTAACTATGGCTACACCTTC
J gene: TRBJ1-5; D gene: NA; V gene: TRBV7-2; clone size: NA; CDR3 protein: CASSVQGKPQHF; CDR3 DNA: TGTGCCAGCAGCGTCCAGGGGAAGCCCCAGCATTTT
J gene: TRBJ2-2; D gene: NA; V gene: TRBV7-2; clone size: many; CDR3 protein: CASSPTAFRTPGELFF; CDR3 DNA: TGTGCCAGCAGCCCGACGGCATTCCGAACCCCCGGGGAGCTGTTTTTT
J gene: TRBJ2-1; D gene: TRBD2; V gene: TRBV12-3/TRBV12-4; clone size: many; CDR3 protein: CASSYRGAYNEQFF; CDR3 DNA: TGTGCCAGCAGCTACCGGGGGGCCTACAATGAGCAGTTCTTC
J gene: TRBJ2-1; D gene: NA; V gene: TRBV7-2; clone size: NA; CDR3 protein: CAETQGYNEQFF; CDR3 DNA: TGTGCCGAAACCCAGGGGTACAATGAGCAGTTCTTC
J gene: TRBJ2-2; D gene: TRBD1; V gene: TRBV4-2; clone size: NA; CDR3 protein: CASSHPGQSTGELFF; CDR3 DNA: TGTGCCAGCAGCCATCCGGGACAGAGCACCGGGGAGCTGTTTTTT
J gene: TRBJ1-6; D gene: NA; V gene: TRBV4-1; clone size: NA; CDR3 protein: CASRPGDLNSPLHF; CDR3 DNA: TGCGCCAGCAGGCCAGGTGACTTAAATTCACCCCTCCACTTT
J gene: TRBJ2-6; D gene: NA; V gene: TRBV6-2/TRBV6-3; clone size: NA; CDR3 protein: CASRIPGSGANVLTF; CDR3 DNA: TGTGCCAGCAGGATACCAGGGTCTGGGGCCAACGTCCTGACTTTC
J gene: TRBJ2-5; D gene: TRBD1; V gene: TRBV20-1; clone size: few; CDR3 protein: CSAWDRGGGETQYF; CDR3 DNA: TGCAGTGCATGGGACAGGGGGGGAGGAGAGACCCAGTACTTC
J gene: TRBJ2-7; D gene: NA; V gene: TRBV5-4; clone size: NA; CDR3 protein: CASSRDGAGEQYF; CDR3 DNA: TGTGCTAGCAGTAGGGACGGAGCGGGCGAGCAGTACTTC
J gene: TRBJ1-1; D gene: TRBD1; V gene: TRBV7-8; clone size: few; CDR3 protein: CASSHGTGRMNTEAFF; CDR3 DNA: TGTGCCAGCAGCCACGGGACAGGGCGCATGAACACTGAAGCTTTCTTT
J gene: TRBJ2-5; D gene: TRBD1; V gene: TRBV14; clone size: few; CDR3 protein: CASSHLGQGETQYF; CDR3 DNA: TGTGCCAGCAGCCACTTAGGACAGGGAGAGACCCAGTACTTC
J gene: TRBJ2-7; D gene: TRBD2; V gene: TRBV30; clone size: NA; CDR3 protein: CAWSELTSGIYEQYF; CDR3 DNA: TGTGCCTGGAGTGAGTTGACTAGCGGCATTTACGAGCAGTACTTC
J gene: TRBJ2-3; D gene: NA; V gene: TRBV18; clone size: NA; CDR3 protein: CASSPPTAYSTDTQYF; CDR3 DNA: TGTGCCAGCTCACCTCCCACGGCTTATAGCACAGATACGCAGTATTTT
J gene: TRBJ2-1; D gene: TRBD2; V gene: TRBV9; clone size: NA; CDR3 protein: CASSVGLAGSRSYNEQFF; CDR3 DNA: TGTGCCAGCAGCGTCGGTCTAGCGGGGTCACGCTCCTACAATGAGCAGTTCTTC
J gene: TRBJ2-7; D gene: NA; V gene: TRBV6-5; clone size: NA; CDR3 protein: CASGQWGFAQYF; CDR3 DNA: TGTGCCAGCGGACAGTGGGGGTTCGCGCAGTACTTC
J gene: TRBJ1-3; D gene: NA; V gene: TRBV7-9; clone size: NA; CDR3 protein: CASSSSDSSGNTIYF; CDR3 DNA: TGTGCCAGCAGCTCTAGCGACAGCTCTGGAAACACCATATATTTT
J gene: TRBJ1-1; D gene: NA; V gene: TRBV10-2; clone size: NA; CDR3 protein: CASSESRVGNTEAFF; CDR3 DNA: TGCGCCAGCAGTGAGTCTAGGGTGGGGAACACTGAAGCTTTCTTT
J gene: TRBJ2-3; D gene: TRBD1; V gene: TRBV7-9; clone size: NA; CDR3 protein: CASSGQEAAQYF; CDR3 DNA: TGTGCCAGCAGCGGACAGGAGGCAGCGCAGTATTTT
J gene: TRBJ2-5; D gene: NA; V gene: TRBV12-3/TRBV12-4; clone size: NA; CDR3 protein: CASSLRLAQQETQYF; CDR3 DNA: TGTGCCAGCAGTCTCCGCCTAGCGCAACAAGAGACCCAGTACTTC
J gene: TRBJ2-7; D gene: NA; V gene: TRBV4-2; clone size: few; CDR3 protein: CASSQALNGEQYF; CDR3 DNA: TGTGCCAGCAGCCAAGCTTTAAATGGCGAGCAGTACTTC